The clone carrying this T cell receptor (beta chain) showed up just a few times. The sample originates from a study of blood T cell repertoires in COVID-19. Looking at the study overall: Whether acute or convalescent, the COVID-19 samples came from the United States, Italy and Spain.

The length of the CDR3 is 16 residues. Germline CDR1 reads LGHDT; CDR2 reads YNNKEL (reference sequence). V was cut by 4 bases and J by 4 bases, with 20 bases left in between. In the original workflow: Nucleated cell counts were estimated from reference gene primer amplification. Assay: immunoSEQ multiplex PCR; the TCRdb copy retains only in-frame clones and omits some. The V and J calls and the clone size are those of that table, but D and trimming were determined from the DNA. The data hold about 300,000 clones, with around nine tenths observed a single time. V usage is TRBV3-1 (or the pseudogene TRBV3-2) and J usage is TRBJ2-7; D possibly corresponds to TRBD1 (7 bases). This TCR came from a middle-aged woman who had recovered from COVID-19. The sequencing input was PBMCs or T cells enriched from blood (not recorded which). The CDR3 sequence is CASSPSVPEGAYEQYF. CDR3 bases: TGTGCCAGCAGCCCGAGCGTCCCGGAGGGGGCGTACGAGCAGTACTTC.